This T cell receptor (beta chain) emerged from a study of blood T cell repertoires in COVID-19. V lost 2 bases, J lost 3 bases, and 16 bases lay in between. This CDR3 region has 16 residues. Germline V gene lookup returns CDR1 SEHNR and CDR2 FQNEAQ (reference sequence). Libraries were prepared by immunoSEQ multiplex PCR; TCRdb keeps only in-frame clonotypes and omits some of them. The sample holds about 150,000 clones; 87% are singletons and the top ten take less than 5%. The TCR sequence derives from a woman aged 40 to 50 who had been exposed to COVID-19. The source material was PBMCs or T cells enriched from blood (not recorded which). The rearrangement uses TRBV7-9 and TRBJ1-2; D not certain. CDR3 residues: CASSLLQIELYYGYTF. CDR3 nucleotides: TGTGCCAGCAGCTTATTACAGATTGAGCTCTACTATGGCTACACCTTC.